A single sample gave rise to the 22 T cell receptor beta chains below, sequenced in a study of cytomegalovirus exposure and HLA in healthy donors (TCRdb year 2017). The library was made by the immunoSEQ multiplex PCR assay. The multiplex PCR relied on a mix of 60 forward primers for TCR Vbeta segments and 13 reverse primers for TCR Jbeta segments. Sourced from immuneACCESS, this table was stored by TCRdb with only in-frame sequences that have V and J called. A share of the clones is absent; for the studies checked, an unresolved V gene accounts for under half, and the remainder has no known explanation. Within this sample are some 200,000 clones, with 82% of them counted one time only. The ten largest clones take up around 6.3% of the sample. Sequences were obtained from PBMCs. The receptor set was obtained from a woman aged 45-60 years in good health and CMV-seropositive.

The sample holds a few counts of this clone. V and J are TRBV15 and TRBJ2-6; TRBD1 matches at 8 bases. CDR1 is LNHNV, CDR2 YYDKDF, per germline (reference sequence). The CDR3 length is 18 residues. Germline trimming cut 3 bases from V and 0 bases from J; bases unmatched to any gene: 7. CDR3 loop: CATSREGQGSSGANVLTF. CDR3 nucleotide sequence: TGTGCCACCAGCAGGGAAGGACAGGGAAGCTCTGGGGCCAACGTCCTGACTTTC.

This clone was detected a few times. V gene TRBV6-5 combines with J gene TRBJ1-1; TRBD1 aligns across 7 bases. There are 13 residues in the CDR3. Looked up from germline, CDR1 is MNHEY and CDR2 is SVGAGI. V dropped 5 bases and J dropped 3; count of bases not matched to a gene: 3. The CDR3: CASSGTGDTEAFF. The CDR3 coding sequence is TGTGCCAGCAGTGGTACAGGGGACACTGAAGCTTTCTTT.

In DNA, the CDR3 is TGTGCCAGCGTAGGACAGGGGCCGCAAGAGACCCAGTACTTC. This codes for CASVGQGPQETQYF. The rearrangement links TRBV27 to TRBJ2-5; 9 bases align to TRBD1. Unmatched junction bases numbered 6, after V lost 8 bases and J lost 2 bases. The CDR3 has 14 amino acids. Germline V lookup: CDR1 MNHEY, CDR2 SMNVEV (reference sequence).

This chain joins TRBV18 and TRBJ1-2; 8 bases are a match to TRBD1. The V gene's germline CDR1 is KGHSH and CDR2 LQKENI. After removal of 3 bases from V and 1 base from J, the junction contained 1 base not matched to a gene. CDR3 length equals 14 residues. The DNA for the CDR3 is TGTGCCAGCTCACCGGGACAGGATAACTATGGCTACACCTTC. This sequence encodes CASSPGQDNYGYTF.

The chain is built from TRBV10-3 and TRBJ2-3; 10 positions agree with TRBD2. CDR1 ENHRY and CDR2 SYGVKD come from the germline V gene. V shed 7 bases, J shed 5 bases, and the junction held 9 bases outside the gene matches. This CDR3 has 15 amino acids. The CDR3, as DNA: TGTGCCATCACCCTTAGCGGGGGGCCCGTAGATACGCAGTATTTT. Protein: CAITLSGGPVDTQYF.

The chain combines TRBV10-3 with TRBJ2-2; D is perhaps TRBD1 (6 bases). Germline CDR1 is ENHRY and CDR2 is SYGVKD. V lost 2 bases to trimming and J lost 6 bases, with 10 bases between them. The CDR3 totals 14 residues. The CDR3 DNA sequence: TGTGCCATCAGTGAGGCAGGGGCCCCCGGGGAGCTGTTTTTT. It is translated as CAISEAGAPGELFF.

The genes are TRBV5-1 and TRBJ2-1, with TRBD2 identical over 13 bases. Trimming took 4 bases from V and 8 from J; bases not matched to a gene: 12. Per the germline V gene, CDR1 is SGHRS and CDR2 is YFSETQ. The length of the CDR3 is 17 residues. The CDR3 sequence is CASSGGGLAGRGDEQFF. CDR3 in DNA: TGCGCCAGCAGCGGTGGGGGACTAGCGGGACGCGGCGATGAGCAGTTCTTC.

This clone has just one count. The chain recombines TRBV6-6 with TRBJ2-1; 14 positions agree with TRBD2. The CDR3 sequence is 15 residues long. V was pared by 5 bases and J by 9 bases, with 6 bases of the junction left unmatched. Germline values: CDR1 MNHNY, CDR2 SVGAGI (reference sequence). The DNA of the CDR3 is TGTGCCAGCAGTCTTAGACTAGCGGGGGGGGTTGAGCAGTTCTTC. Amino acid sequence: CASSLRLAGGVEQFF.

J is TRBJ2-5 and V is TRBV2; D remains ambiguous. Germline assignment: CDR1 SNHLY and CDR2 FYNNEI. The V and J ends lost 9 bases and 7 bases respectively, with 9 bases between them. The CDR3 runs to 10 residues. The CDR3 DNA reads TGTGCCAGTTCCATCGGGACCCAGTACTTC. As protein: CASSIGTQYF.

This chain uses TRBV28 with TRBJ2-2; 9 bases agree with TRBD1. This CDR3 spans 15 amino acids. V was clipped by 7 bases and J by 7 bases; unmatched bases: 10. Per germline, CDR1 MDHEN and CDR2 SYDVKM. In nucleotides, the CDR3 is TGTGCCAGCACCCCCTCCGGGACAGGGCTCGGGGAGCTGTTTTTT. The encoded protein is CASTPSGTGLGELFF.

The chain uses TRBV28 and TRBJ2-3; 7 bases are a match to TRBD1. This CDR3 is 17 amino acids long. Trimming took 5 bases from V and 2 from J; bases not matched to a gene: 13. CDR1 and CDR2 from the germline V gene are MDHEN and SYDVKM. The chain's CDR3 is CASSHPPYRGATDTQYF. CDR3 in DNA: TGTGCCAGCAGTCACCCCCCTTACAGGGGAGCCACAGATACGCAGTATTTT. Using reference TRBV28 and TRBJ2-3 for the parts outside the CDR3, the full variable domain is DVKVTQSSRYLVKRTGEKVFLECVQDMDHENMFWYRQDPGLGLRLIYFSYDVKMKEKGDIPEGYSVSREKKERFSLILESASTNQTSMYLCASSHPPYRGATDTQYFGPGTRLTVL.

This sequence joins TRBV6-5 and TRBJ1-5, with no clear D. This CDR3 has 14 residues. Germline values: CDR1 MNHEY, CDR2 SVGAGI. V was clipped by 5 bases and J by 2 bases, with 10 bases between them. The CDR3 DNA is TGTGCCAGCAGTCCAACTCGGGGCAATCAGCCCCAGCATTTT. It is translated as CASSPTRGNQPQHF.

The chain links TRBV2 to TRBJ2-2, with TRBD2 matching over 7 bases. This CDR3 has 16 amino acids. Germline CDR1 is SNHLY and CDR2 is FYNNEI. With V trimmed by 2 bases and J by 6 bases, 9 bases remained unmatched. CDR3 nucleotides: TGTGCCAGCAGTGAAAGCGGGATCCCCGCTGCCGGGGAGCTGTTTTTT. It specifies CASSESGIPAAGELFF.

This clone has a handful of counts. The gene calls are TRBV7-8 and TRBJ1-1; D is unclear. Germline CDR1 is SGHVS and CDR2 is FQNEAQ. With 1 base removed from V and 4 bases from J, the gap between germline ends came to 10 bases. This CDR3 is 14 amino acids long. The CDR3 bases are TGTGCCAGCAGCTTAGTACAGCTTGGCACTGAAGCTTTCTTT. Translation gives CASSLVQLGTEAFF.

Comment on this clone: A junction boundary mismatches the germline segment, possibly from a read error. V gene TRBV5-6 combines with J gene TRBJ2-1; possible D gene TRBD1, 6 bases. Germline V CDR1 and CDR2: SGHDT, YYEEEE. The CDR3 extends over 14 amino acids. CDR3 bases: TGTGCCGGCAGCTCCGGACAGAACTACAATGAGCAGTTCTTC. Its translation: CAGSSGQNYNEQFF.

Only one count was recorded for this clone. The chain employs TRBV7-3 and TRBJ2-5; TRBD1 matches at 7 bases. The germline V gene has CDR1 SGHTA and CDR2 FQGTGA. V shed 5 bases, J shed 3 bases, and the junction held 9 bases outside the gene matches. This CDR3 contains 15 residues. The CDR3 DNA reads TGTGCCAGCAGCCCCGGACAGGTCGGTGAAGAGACCCAGTACTTC. It encodes CASSPGQVGEETQYF. Variable domain in full (rest from reference TRBV7-3 and TRBJ2-5): GAGVSQTPSNKVTEKGKYVELRCDPISGHTALYWYRQSLGQGPEFLIYFQGTGAADDSGLPNDRFFAVRPEGSVSTLKIQRTERGDSAVYLCASSPGQVGEETQYFGPGTRLLVL.

The chain couples TRBV25-1 to TRBJ1-6; 9 bases map to TRBD1. The CDR3 contains 15 residues. The V gene's germline CDR1 is MGHDK and CDR2 SYGVNS. V was pared by 3 bases and J by 10 bases, with 7 bases of the junction left unmatched. CDR3 nucleotides: TGTGCCAGCAGTGATATGTCGACAGGGGGATCACCCCTCCACTTT. Its translation is CASSDMSTGGSPLHF.

This clone was counted between two and nine times. V gene TRBV7-2 combines with J gene TRBJ2-3; 11 nucleotides align to TRBD2. The germline gives CDR1 SGHTA, CDR2 FQGNSA. The CDR3 spans 16 residues. The trim removed 1 base at V and 6 bases at J, leaving 6 bases unmatched. The CDR3: CASSLGSGGGQDTQYF. CDR3 DNA: TGTGCCAGCAGCTTAGGTAGCGGGGGGGGGCAGGATACGCAGTATTTT. Based on the CDR3 plus reference TRBV7-2 and TRBJ2-3, the full variable domain is GAGVSQSPSNKVTEKGKDVELRCDPISGHTALYWYRQSLGQGLEFLIYFQGNSAPDKSGLPSDRFSAERTGGSVSTLTIQRTQQEDSAVYLCASSLGSGGGQDTQYFGPGTRLTVL.

The genes are TRBV11-2 and TRBJ2-1; D perhaps matches TRBD2 (6 bases). Trimming stripped 6 bases from V and 1 base from J, with 13 bases between. The CDR3 loop spans 15 amino acids. CDR1 and CDR2 from the germline V gene are SGHAT and FQNNGV. This CDR3 reads CASRPGLLSYNEQFF. In nucleotides, the CDR3 is TGTGCCAGCAGGCCGGGACTTCTTTCCTACAATGAGCAGTTCTTC.

The chain uses TRBV6-5 and TRBJ2-5, with 13 positions matching TRBD2. Trimming at V came to 2 bases and at J to 5 bases, leaving 5 bases not matched to a gene. This CDR3 is built from 16 residues. The germline gives CDR1 MNHEY, CDR2 SVGAGI. The CDR3 DNA sequence: TGTGCCAGCAGTTACAGGACTAGCGGGAGTGGGGAGACCCAGTACTTC. It translates to CASSYRTSGSGETQYF.

This rearrangement joins TRBV5-1 to TRBJ1-1; 8 positions agree with TRBD1. This CDR3 has 14 amino acids. The germline gives CDR1 SGHRS, CDR2 YFSETQ. The trim removed 5 bases at V and 2 bases at J, leaving 5 bases unmatched. CDR3 amino acids: CASSYGQGNTEAFF. CDR3 DNA sequence: TGCGCCAGCAGTTACGGACAGGGCAACACTGAAGCTTTCTTT.

J is TRBJ1-5 and V is TRBV7-3; possible D gene TRBD1, 5 bases. The CDR3 loop spans 15 amino acids. V lost 3 bases and J 6 bases, leaving 15 bases between the germline ends. Germline V gene sequence: CDR1 SGHTA, CDR2 FQGTGA. CDR3 DNA: TGTGCCAGCAGCTTTCAAGGTATCCAGGGTCAGCCCCAGCATTTT. Its protein product is CASSFQGIQGQPQHF.